These 28 T cell receptor beta chains originate from one sample sequenced in a study of Ad26.COV2.S vaccination and SARS-CoV-2 variants. The treatment is: roughly 20 received Ad26.COV2.S at low or high dose, single or two shots; 5 received placebo; per-sample allocation not given. Day 63 after the first vaccine or placebo injection was the time point for sampling. Measured with immunoSEQ multiplex PCR; TCRdb has only the in-frame clones, and not every one. This sample has over 400,000 clones, with about 91% found just once. The sample in question was peripheral blood, obtained in a trial of Ad26.COV2.S vaccine versus placebo. These receptors came from a person aged 18-65 years who received the Ad26.COV2.S COVID-19 vaccine or a placebo.

The chain combines TRBV29-1 with TRBJ2-3; 7 nucleotides line up with TRBD2. This CDR3 is built from 11 residues. The germline gives CDR1 SQVTM, CDR2 ANQGSEA. With V trimmed by 8 bases and J by 9 bases, 8 bases remained unmatched. The CDR3 DNA is TGCAGCACCCCGGGGGGTTACACGCAGTATTTT. This translates into CSTPGGYTQYF.

This chain connects TRBV7-8 to TRBJ1-5; D gene ambiguous. Trimming left V 1 base short and J 1 base short, with 11 bases between. Germline-derived CDR1 and CDR2 are SGHVS and FQNEAQ. This CDR3 comprises 16 residues. In nucleotides, the CDR3 is TGTGCCAGCAGCTTAGGTGGACCAGGCAGCAATCAGCCCCAGCATTTT. Its protein product is CASSLGGPGSNQPQHF.

V gene TRBV7-3 combines with J gene TRBJ1-1; TRBD1 might be the D (5 bases). The germline V and J ends were trimmed by 4 bases and 4 bases, with 10 bases remaining between them. The length of the CDR3 is 13 residues. Germline lookup yields CDR1 SGHTA and CDR2 FQGTGA. DNA of the CDR3: TGTGCCAGCAGCTCCAACGGGGCCACTGAAGCTTTCTTT. Encoded protein: CASSSNGATEAFF.

J is TRBJ2-7 and V is TRBV5-4; D remains ambiguous. The length of the CDR3 is 15 residues. Germline assignment: CDR1 SGHNT and CDR2 YYREEE (reference sequence). Trimming shortened V by 2 bases and J by 2 bases, and 14 bases separated the two germline ends. The CDR3 region has the DNA TGTGCCAGCAGCTTCGGAACAACTGGAACCTACGAGCAGTACGTC. This sequence encodes CASSFGTTGTYEQYV.

This clone was detected a few times. V usage is TRBV7-8 and J usage is TRBJ1-2; 8 bases agree with TRBD1. Germline V gene data show CDR1 as SGHVS and CDR2 as FQNEAQ. J was trimmed by 0 bases and V by 5 bases; bases with no gene match: 14. The CDR3 contains 18 residues. The CDR3 DNA reads as TGTGCCAGCAGCAACACCCGTGCGGGACAGGTTACTAACTATGGCTACACCTTC. It yields the protein CASSNTRAGQVTNYGYTF.

The V call is TRBV9, the J call TRBJ1-2; D gene ambiguous. The V gene lost 2 bases and the J gene lost 4 bases, with 12 bases spanning the gap. CDR3 size: 14 residues. Germline loops: CDR1 SGDLS, CDR2 YYNGEE. CDR3 bases: TGTGCCAGCAGCGTCTCACGGGGAGGCTATGGCTACACCTTC. Translated, it gives CASSVSRGGYGYTF.

In its sample, this clone was seen a few times. The same CDR3 also results from other DNA sequences found in this sample. This rearrangement joins TRBV28 to TRBJ1-2; possible D gene TRBD1, 5 bases. CDR3 length equals 12 residues. V was trimmed by 10 bases and J by 5 bases, leaving 14 bases between them. The germline V gene encodes CDR1 MDHEN and CDR2 SYDVKM. The DNA for the CDR3 is TGTGCCACCGGGGACCGGGGGTATGGCTACACCTTC. Translating gives CATGDRGYGYTF.

The genes are TRBV24-1 and TRBJ2-6; no clear D gene. Trimming took 2 bases from V and 4 from J, leaving 8 bases between them. The length of the CDR3 is 15 residues. Germline CDR1 reads KGHDR; CDR2 reads SFDVKD. This CDR3 is CATSDWVSGANVLTF. CDR3 in DNA: TGTGCCACCAGTGATTGGGTGTCGGGGGCCAACGTCCTGACTTTC.

The chain employs TRBV9 and TRBJ2-1; D may be TRBD2 (6 bases). Per germline, CDR1 SGDLS and CDR2 YYNGEE. V was clipped by 0 bases and J by 8 bases, with 18 bases between them. This CDR3 is 16 amino acids long. The CDR3 sequence: CASSVVGSGLRDEQFF. The DNA for the CDR3 is TGTGCCAGCAGCGTAGTCGGAAGCGGGTTAAGGGATGAGCAGTTCTTC. The full variable domain, its missing parts supplied by reference TRBV9 and TRBJ2-1, is DSGVTQTPKHLITATGQRVTLRCSPRSGDLSVYWYQQSLDQGLQFLIQYYNGEERAKGNILERFSAQQFPDLHSELNLSSLELGDSALYFCASSVVGSGLRDEQFFGPGTRLTVL.

The gene calls are TRBV7-2 and TRBJ1-4; 7 bases agree with TRBD1. Trimming at V came to 2 bases and at J to 5 bases, leaving 8 bases not matched to a gene. Germline values: CDR1 SGHTA, CDR2 FQGNSA. This CDR3 is 16 amino acids long. This CDR3 reads CASSLFGDRENEKLFF. The CDR3 DNA follows: TGTGCCAGCAGCTTATTCGGCGACAGGGAGAATGAAAAACTGTTTTTT.

The chain has TRBV6-5 and TRBJ1-5; the match to TRBD1 covers 7 bases. Trimming took 6 bases from V and 2 from J; bases not matched to a gene: 7. This CDR3 comprises 15 residues. The germline V gene encodes CDR1 MNHEY and CDR2 SVGAGI. CDR3 nucleotides: TGTGCCAGCAGGGGCGACAGGGTTGGCAATCAGCCCCAGCATTTT. Protein sequence: CASRGDRVGNQPQHF.

The genes are TRBV7-9 and TRBJ2-5; TRBD2 is a possible D gene (6 bases). V gave up 4 bases and J gave up 5 bases, with 20 bases separating them. The CDR3 spans 16 residues. Germline V CDR1 and CDR2: SEHNR, FQNEAQ (reference sequence). The CDR3 protein is CASSWVGEDQRETQYF. The CDR3 DNA sequence: TGTGCCAGCAGCTGGGTTGGGGAGGATCAGCGGGAGACCCAGTACTTC.

The rearrangement links TRBV18 to TRBJ2-3; 8 bases are shared with TRBD2. Unmatched junction bases numbered 2, after V lost 6 bases and J lost 3 bases. Germline lookup yields CDR1 KGHSH and CDR2 LQKENI. This CDR3 region has 13 residues. Written as DNA, the CDR3 is TGTGCCAGCTCCGGACTAGCAACAGATACGCAGTATTTT. It translates to CASSGLATDTQYF. The full variable domain, in which reference TRBV18 and TRBJ2-3 provide the parts outside the CDR3, is NAGVMQNPRHLVRRRGQEARLRCSPMKGHSHVYWYRQLPEEGLKFMVYLQKENIIDESGMPKERFSAEFPKEGPSILRIQQVVRGDSAAYFCASSGLATDTQYFGPGTRLTVL.

This sequence joins TRBV6-6 and TRBJ2-2, with D possibly TRBD1 on 6 matching bases. Germline-derived CDR1 and CDR2 are MNHNY and SVGAGI (reference sequence). V was shortened by 10 bases and J by 7 bases, with 22 bases between the two germline ends. The CDR3 sequence is 15 residues long. In DNA, the CDR3 is TGTGCCACCCCAGCCGAAGCAGGGGTAAACGGGGAGCTGTTTTTT. Residues: CATPAEAGVNGELFF.

The chain joins TRBV15 to TRBJ2-7, with TRBD1 matching 7 bases. The CDR3 has 15 residues. The germline V gene encodes CDR1 LNHNV and CDR2 YYDKDF (reference sequence). The ends lost 1 base at V and 3 bases at J; junction bases unmatched: 6. CDR3 DNA: TGTGCCACCAGCAGAGGGGCGACAGGGAGCTACGAGCAGTACGTC. Its translation: CATSRGATGSYEQYV.

J is TRBJ2-1 and V is TRBV5-5; D perhaps matches TRBD1 (5 bases). CDR1 and CDR2 from the germline V gene are SGHKS and YYEKEE (reference sequence). The CDR3 loop spans 14 amino acids. V shed 5 bases and J shed 2 bases, with 11 bases lying between them. The CDR3 DNA sequence: TGTGCCAGCAGTCTAACAGGAGCCTACAATGAGCAGTTCTTC. Amino acids: CASSLTGAYNEQFF. Drawing the rest from reference TRBV5-5 and TRBJ2-1, the complete variable domain is DAGVTQSPTHLIKTRGQQVTLRCSPISGHKSVSWYQQVLGQGPQFIFQYYEKEERGRGNFPDRFSARQFPNYSSELNVNALLLGDSALYLCASSLTGAYNEQFFGPGTRLTVL.

This chain joins TRBV6-1 and TRBJ1-2; TRBD1 might be the D (5 bases). Germline-derived CDR1 and CDR2 are MNHNS and SASEGT. Trimming cost V 7 bases and J 8 bases, with 20 bases left between them. The CDR3 runs 14 residues. This CDR3 reads CASTVRQGVRGYTF. The CDR3 DNA is TGTGCCAGCACAGTTAGACAAGGGGTACGCGGCTACACCTTC.

This chain joins TRBV2 and TRBJ2-7; TRBD2 agrees at 11 bases. CDR3 length: 15 residues. The germline V gene has CDR1 SNHLY and CDR2 FYNNEI. After removal of 6 bases from V and 0 bases from J, the junction contained 4 bases not matched to a gene. The DNA for the CDR3 is TGTGCCAGCAGAGACGGGACTAGCGGCTCCTACGAGCAGTACGTC. It translates to CASRDGTSGSYEQYV.

The rearrangement joins TRBV29-1 to TRBJ2-1, with a possible D match to TRBD2 (5 bases). This CDR3 has 14 residues. V dropped 7 bases and J dropped 0 bases, with 13 bases sitting between them. Germline V lookup: CDR1 SQVTM, CDR2 ANQGSEA. This chain's CDR3 is CSARTDFSYNEQFF. CDR3 DNA sequence: TGCAGCGCCCGGACTGACTTCTCCTACAATGAGCAGTTCTTC.

The chain recombines TRBV5-1 with TRBJ2-5; D assignment may be TRBD1 or TRBD2 (5 bases each). The CDR3 runs 13 residues. Germline loops: CDR1 SGHRS, CDR2 YFSETQ. V lost 5 bases, J lost 1 base, and 9 bases lay in between. The CDR3, as DNA: TGCGCCAGCAGAGGGGAGCTCCAAGAGACCCAGTACTTC. This translates into CASRGELQETQYF.

The rearrangement uses TRBV11-1 and TRBJ1-2, with D possibly matching TRBD1 (5 bases). The CDR3 has 14 residues. Between the trimmed V and J ends, which lost 8 bases and 6 bases, there was a span of 19 bases. Germline-derived CDR1 and CDR2 are SGHAT and FQDESV (reference sequence). The chain's CDR3 is CASSEFRGRHGYTF. For the CDR3, the DNA is TGTGCCAGCTCAGAATTCCGGGGCCGCCATGGCTACACCTTC. Drawing the rest from reference TRBV11-1 and TRBJ1-2, the complete variable domain is EAEVAQSPRYKITEKSQAVAFWCDPISGHATLYWYRQILGQGPELLVQFQDESVVDDSQLPKDRFSAERLKGVDSTLKIQPAELGDSAMYLCASSEFRGRHGYTFGSGTRLTVV.

This clone was recorded only once. The chain links TRBV7-2 to TRBJ2-1; 9 nucleotides line up with TRBD2. Germline V lookup: CDR1 SGHTA, CDR2 FQGNSA. V lost 5 bases to trimming and J lost 6 bases; unmatched junction nucleotides: 8. The CDR3 length is 15 residues. The CDR3, as DNA: TGTGCCAGCAGCACCTTCGCGGGGGGGCGCAATGAGCAGTTCTTC. It translates to CASSTFAGGRNEQFF.

The chain links TRBV6-5 to TRBJ1-2; a possible D gene is TRBD1 (6 bases). This CDR3 contains 13 residues. Germline V gene lookup returns CDR1 MNHEY and CDR2 SVGAGI. Deletions cut 6 bases from V and 7 bases from J, with 15 bases between. CDR3 nucleotide sequence: TGTGCCAGCAGGGGGGGGCTGCGTGGTGGCTACACCTTC. Protein: CASRGGLRGGYTF.

The rearrangement joins TRBV2 to TRBJ1-5, with unresolved D. Germline loops: CDR1 SNHLY, CDR2 FYNNEI. The CDR3 length is 12 residues. Trimming removed 4 bases at V and 6 bases at J, with 7 bases between. The CDR3 nucleotides are TGTGCCAGCAGTGGCCCAGTTCAGCCCCAGCATTTT. Translating gives CASSGPVQPQHF.

The V gene is TRBV11-2, the J gene TRBJ1-2; the D is unclear. CDR3 size: 13 residues. Trimming took 5 bases from V and 6 from J, leaving 13 bases between them. CDR1 SGHAT and CDR2 FQNNGV come from the germline V gene. CDR3 loop: CASSARGADGYTF. The DNA for the CDR3 is TGTGCCAGCAGCGCACGGGGAGCGGATGGCTACACCTTC.

This chain joins TRBV6-6 and TRBJ2-7, with 7 bases that match TRBD1. The CDR3 sequence is 13 residues long. CDR1 and CDR2 from the germline V gene are MNHNY and SVGAGI (reference sequence). With V trimmed by 2 bases and J by 6 bases, 4 bases remained unmatched. The CDR3 DNA is TGTGCCAGCAGTTACGGACAGGCGGCCGAGCAGTACTTC. Its protein is CASSYGQAAEQYF.

This chain links TRBV24-1 with TRBJ2-5; 13 bases fit TRBD2. Trimming at V came to 10 bases and at J to 4 bases, leaving 14 bases not matched to a gene. Germline CDR1 and CDR2: KGHDR and SFDVKD. This CDR3 comprises 17 residues. CDR3 sequence: CATQGTSGAGETETQYF. Here the CDR3 DNA reads TGTGCCACTCAGGGGACTAGCGGGGCCGGAGAGACAGAGACCCAGTACTTC.

The chain couples TRBV11-2 to TRBJ2-1; tentative D call: TRBD1 (6 bases). This CDR3 spans 13 amino acids. Germline loops: CDR1 SGHAT, CDR2 FQNNGV. Deletions cut 8 bases from V and 3 bases from J, with 11 bases between. CDR3 nucleotides: TGTGCCAGCGGTCAGGGGCGCTACAATGAGCAGTTCTTC. Residues: CASGQGRYNEQFF.